The 2 T cell receptor beta chains presented below share a single source sample, sequenced in a study of cytomegalovirus exposure and HLA in healthy donors. Primers: 60 Vbeta forward and 13 Jbeta reverse. This table comes from immunoSEQ multiplex PCR, and its TCRdb copy is limited to in-frame clones, with some not included. The sample lists over 100,000 clones; 55% to 65% were seen once. Sequences were obtained from PBMCs. The receptors here all came from a woman under 40 in good health and CMV-seronegative.

The J gene is TRBJ2-1, the V gene TRBV4-1, with D perhaps matching TRBD1 (6 bases). The CDR3 runs 16 residues. Deletions cut 3 bases from V and 0 bases from J, with 12 bases between. In germline, CDR1 is MGHRA, CDR2 YSYEKL. This CDR3 is CASSQGTSSSYNEQFF. CDR3 bases: TGCGCCAGCAGCCAGGGGACATCCAGCTCCTACAATGAGCAGTTCTTC.

This clone was picked up one time. The V and J genes are TRBV9 and TRBJ1-5, with no clear D. The V and J ends lost 0 bases and 5 bases respectively, with 6 bases between them. CDR1 and CDR2 (germline): SGDLS, YYNGEE. This CDR3 is 13 amino acids long. This CDR3 reads CASSVESHQPQHF. The DNA of the CDR3 is TGTGCCAGCAGCGTAGAAAGCCATCAGCCCCAGCATTTT.